These T cell receptor beta chains were read from a single sample in a study of Ad26.COV2.S vaccination and SARS-CoV-2 variants. Assay used: immunoSEQ multiplex PCR; TCRdb lists only in-frame clones, some missing. This table holds hundreds of thousands of clones, 80% to 90% found once. This specimen was peripheral blood, taken in a trial of Ad26.COV2.S vaccine versus placebo. These receptors all stem from a person aged 18 to 65 who received the Ad26.COV2.S COVID-19 vaccine or a placebo. Both conserved end residues are part of each CDR3. The D gene is left open where the match is weak. The size entry is marked missing in some rows and otherwise reads once, few, many or a size class.

cdr3_nt: TGTGCCAGCAGCCCTAGCGGGGCCTTATACGAGCAGTACTTC
cdr3_aa: CASSPSGALYEQYF
v_call: TRBV7-6
cdr3_length: 14
j_call: TRBJ2-7
clone_size: NA
d_call: TRBD2

cdr3_nt: TGTGCCAGCAGCCTCCGATCCTCTGGAAACACCATATATTTT
cdr3_aa: CASSLRSSGNTIYF
v_call: TRBV9
cdr3_length: 14
j_call: TRBJ1-3
clone_size: NA
d_call: NA

cdr3_nt: TGTGCCAGCAGCTTGACGGTGTCCTACAATGAGCAGTTCTTC
cdr3_aa: CASSLTVSYNEQFF
v_call: TRBV11-2
cdr3_length: 14
j_call: TRBJ2-1
clone_size: NA
d_call: NA

cdr3_nt: TGTGCCACCAGTAAAAAGGGCGGCGAGCAGTACTTC
cdr3_aa: CATSKKGGEQYF
v_call: TRBV15
cdr3_length: 12
j_call: TRBJ2-7
clone_size: NA
d_call: NA

cdr3_nt: TGTGCCAGCTCACCACGGGACTACTACAATGAGCAGTTCTTC
cdr3_aa: CASSPRDYYNEQFF
v_call: TRBV18
cdr3_length: 14
j_call: TRBJ2-1
clone_size: NA
d_call: TRBD2

cdr3_nt: TGTGCCATTGCACAGGGGGCGCGGTATGGCTACACCTTC
cdr3_aa: CAIAQGARYGYTF
v_call: TRBV10-3
cdr3_length: 13
j_call: TRBJ1-2
clone_size: few
d_call: TRBD1

cdr3_nt: TGTGCCATCAGTGAAGCCGGCGGATCACCCCTCCACTTT
cdr3_aa: CAISEAGGSPLHF
v_call: TRBV10-3
cdr3_length: 13
j_call: TRBJ1-6
clone_size: NA
d_call: NA

cdr3_nt: TGTGCGGGCCCAGGGGGTCTTGAAGCTTTCTTT
cdr3_aa: CAGPGGLEAFF
v_call: TRBV11-2
cdr3_length: 11
j_call: TRBJ1-1
clone_size: NA
d_call: TRBD1

cdr3_nt: TGTGCCAGCAGCTTGGCAGCCGGCAGGACAGATACGCAGTATTTT
cdr3_aa: CASSLAAGRTDTQYF
v_call: TRBV11-3
cdr3_length: 15
j_call: TRBJ2-3
clone_size: NA
d_call: NA

cdr3_nt: TGTGCCTGGCTTTGGGCCGGGACAGGGAACACTGAAGCTTTCTTT
cdr3_aa: CAWLWAGTGNTEAFF
v_call: TRBV30
cdr3_length: 15
j_call: TRBJ1-1
clone_size: once
d_call: TRBD1

cdr3_nt: TGCGCCAGCAGCCAAGATTGGGGGGCTGAAGCTTTCTTT
cdr3_aa: CASSQDWGAEAFF
v_call: TRBV4-1
cdr3_length: 13
j_call: TRBJ1-1
clone_size: NA
d_call: NA

cdr3_nt: TGTGCCAGCAGCGTAGTTAGTCCTACTGAGCAGTTCTTC
cdr3_aa: CASSVVSPTEQFF
v_call: TRBV9
cdr3_length: 13
j_call: TRBJ2-1
clone_size: NA
d_call: NA

cdr3_nt: TGTGCCAGCAAAGGACAGTCGAGCATTCAGTACTTC
cdr3_aa: CASKGQSSIQYF
v_call: TRBV2
cdr3_length: 12
j_call: TRBJ2-4
clone_size: few
d_call: NA

cdr3_nt: TGTGCCAGCAGTTACTTCGGACAGAGCGCAGATACGCAGTATTTT
cdr3_aa: CASSYFGQSADTQYF
v_call: TRBV6-2/TRBV6-3
cdr3_length: 15
j_call: TRBJ2-3
clone_size: NA
d_call: NA

cdr3_nt: TGTGCCAGCAGCTTATCAGGGGACGGGAATTCACCCCTCCACTTT
cdr3_aa: CASSLSGDGNSPLHF
v_call: TRBV7-6
cdr3_length: 15
j_call: TRBJ1-6
clone_size: NA
d_call: NA

cdr3_nt: TGCGCCAGCAGCCAAGACACAGGGATTGGAAACACCATATATTTT
cdr3_aa: CASSQDTGIGNTIYF
v_call: TRBV4-3
cdr3_length: 15
j_call: TRBJ1-3
clone_size: few
d_call: NA

cdr3_nt: TGTGCCAGCGGAAAGGGTTCTCGGACCGGGGAGCTGTTTTTT
cdr3_aa: CASGKGSRTGELFF
v_call: TRBV2
cdr3_length: 14
j_call: TRBJ2-2
clone_size: NA
d_call: NA

cdr3_nt: TGTGCCAGCAGCCAAGATCAGGCAGGGGTAAACATTCAGTACTTC
cdr3_aa: CASSQDQAGVNIQYF
v_call: TRBV14
cdr3_length: 15
j_call: TRBJ2-4
clone_size: NA
d_call: NA

cdr3_nt: TGCGCCAGCAGCCAAGAAAACACCCTCCTGGGAGAGCAGTACTTC
cdr3_aa: CASSQENTLLGEQYF
v_call: TRBV4-3
cdr3_length: 15
j_call: TRBJ2-7
clone_size: NA
d_call: NA

cdr3_nt: TGTGCCAGCAGCTCCCCGGGGGCCTACGAGCAGTACTTC
cdr3_aa: CASSSPGAYEQYF
v_call: TRBV7-9
cdr3_length: 13
j_call: TRBJ2-7
clone_size: NA
d_call: NA

cdr3_nt: TGTGCCACAAAAACTGACAGGGAGTCGGGGGGCTACACCTTC
cdr3_aa: CATKTDRESGGYTF
v_call: TRBV6-5
cdr3_length: 14
j_call: TRBJ1-2
clone_size: NA
d_call: TRBD1

cdr3_nt: TGTGCCAGCAGCCAAGAATCAGGTCGGGAGCAGTACTTC
cdr3_aa: CASSQESGREQYF
v_call: TRBV3-1/TRBV3-2
cdr3_length: 13
j_call: TRBJ2-7
clone_size: once
d_call: NA

cdr3_nt: TGTGCCAGCAGCCAAGTGAGGGACGAGCAGTACTTC
cdr3_aa: CASSQVRDEQYF
v_call: TRBV3-1/TRBV3-2
cdr3_length: 12
j_call: TRBJ2-7
clone_size: NA
d_call: NA

cdr3_nt: TGTGCCAGCAGTTGGATCGGGCTAGTCTACGAGCAGTACTTC
cdr3_aa: CASSWIGLVYEQYF
v_call: TRBV28
cdr3_length: 14
j_call: TRBJ2-7
clone_size: NA
d_call: NA

cdr3_nt: TGTGCCAGCAGCTTAGGTCCGGGGGGACATGAAAAACTGTTTTTT
cdr3_aa: CASSLGPGGHEKLFF
v_call: TRBV7-6
cdr3_length: 15
j_call: TRBJ1-4
clone_size: few
d_call: NA

cdr3_nt: TGTGCCAGCAGCCCGACCGATCTGAGCTCCTACGAGCAGTACTTC
cdr3_aa: CASSPTDLSSYEQYF
v_call: TRBV14
cdr3_length: 15
j_call: TRBJ2-7
clone_size: NA
d_call: NA

cdr3_nt: TGTGCCAGCAGCGTCCCGGGACAGGGTTTCTATGGCTACACCTTC
cdr3_aa: CASSVPGQGFYGYTF
v_call: TRBV2
cdr3_length: 15
j_call: TRBJ1-2
clone_size: NA
d_call: TRBD1

cdr3_nt: TGTGCCAGCAGCGTAGCTTCGGGGGTCTATGGCTACACCTTC
cdr3_aa: CASSVASGVYGYTF
v_call: TRBV9
cdr3_length: 14
j_call: TRBJ1-2
clone_size: NA
d_call: NA

cdr3_nt: TGTGCCAGCAGTTACTCGACCGACTATGGCTACACCTTC
cdr3_aa: CASSYSTDYGYTF
v_call: TRBV6-6
cdr3_length: 13
j_call: TRBJ1-2
clone_size: NA
d_call: NA

cdr3_nt: TGTGCCAGCAGCCAAGGCGAGGTGACTGGGCCTTTGGGCTACACCTTC
cdr3_aa: CASSQGEVTGPLGYTF
v_call: TRBV4-2
cdr3_length: 16
j_call: TRBJ1-2
clone_size: NA
d_call: NA

cdr3_nt: TGTGCCAGCTTTTTTTTAGGCAGGGCGGACACTGAAGCTTTCTTT
cdr3_aa: CASFFLGRADTEAFF
v_call: TRBV7-9
cdr3_length: 15
j_call: TRBJ1-1
clone_size: once
d_call: NA

cdr3_nt: TGTGCCACCAGCAGATCCATCCCTTTAACAGGGGACAATGAGCAGTTCTTC
cdr3_aa: CATSRSIPLTGDNEQFF
v_call: TRBV15
cdr3_length: 17
j_call: TRBJ2-1
clone_size: NA
d_call: TRBD1

cdr3_nt: TGTGCCACCAGTGCAGGGGTAGCAACTAATGAAAAACTGTTTTTT
cdr3_aa: CATSAGVATNEKLFF
v_call: TRBV24-1
cdr3_length: 15
j_call: TRBJ1-4
clone_size: NA
d_call: NA

cdr3_nt: TGTGCCAGTAGTATTCAGGGTAGTCAGCCCCAGCATTTT
cdr3_aa: CASSIQGSQPQHF
v_call: TRBV19
cdr3_length: 13
j_call: TRBJ1-5
clone_size: NA
d_call: NA

cdr3_nt: TGTGCCAGCAGTTCCAGCGGGAGATGGGAGACCCAGTACTTC
cdr3_aa: CASSSSGRWETQYF
v_call: TRBV6-2/TRBV6-3
cdr3_length: 14
j_call: TRBJ2-5
clone_size: NA
d_call: TRBD2

cdr3_nt: TGCAGCGTAGAAAAGGGGGCCTATGGCTACACCTTC
cdr3_aa: CSVEKGAYGYTF
v_call: TRBV29-1
cdr3_length: 12
j_call: TRBJ1-2
clone_size: NA
d_call: TRBD1

cdr3_nt: TGTGCCAGCAGCTTAGCGTTTAGGGGAACCGGGGAGCTGTTTTTT
cdr3_aa: CASSLAFRGTGELFF
v_call: TRBV7-9
cdr3_length: 15
j_call: TRBJ2-2
clone_size: NA
d_call: NA

cdr3_nt: TGTGCCATCAGTGAGTCAAGGGGGCTGAACACTGAAGCTTTCTTT
cdr3_aa: CAISESRGLNTEAFF
v_call: TRBV10-3
cdr3_length: 15
j_call: TRBJ1-1
clone_size: once
d_call: TRBD1

cdr3_nt: TGTGCCAGCAGTTCGGTCCCGGGAATTGGGGAGCAGTTCTTC
cdr3_aa: CASSSVPGIGEQFF
v_call: TRBV6-2/TRBV6-3
cdr3_length: 14
j_call: TRBJ2-1
clone_size: NA
d_call: NA

cdr3_nt: TGTGCCAGCAGCTTATATGACACCTACAATGAGCAGTTCTTC
cdr3_aa: CASSLYDTYNEQFF
v_call: TRBV7-2
cdr3_length: 14
j_call: TRBJ2-1
clone_size: NA
d_call: NA

cdr3_nt: TGCGCCAGCAGCTTGGGGGAAGTAGATACGCAGTATTTT
cdr3_aa: CASSLGEVDTQYF
v_call: TRBV5-1
cdr3_length: 13
j_call: TRBJ2-3
clone_size: NA
d_call: NA

cdr3_nt: TGTGCCAGCAGGTTACAGGGTCGGGGGGCTTTCTTT
cdr3_aa: CASRLQGRGAFF
v_call: TRBV28
cdr3_length: 12
j_call: TRBJ1-1
clone_size: NA
d_call: NA

cdr3_nt: TGTGCCAGTGCGACAGGGGATGTTCAGCCCCAGCATTTT
cdr3_aa: CASATGDVQPQHF
v_call: TRBV28
cdr3_length: 13
j_call: TRBJ1-5
clone_size: once
d_call: TRBD1

cdr3_nt: TGTGCCAGCAGCTTTCGGGGACAGGGTGCTGAAGCTTTCTTT
cdr3_aa: CASSFRGQGAEAFF
v_call: TRBV7-8
cdr3_length: 14
j_call: TRBJ1-1
clone_size: NA
d_call: TRBD1

cdr3_nt: TGTGCCAGCAGCGAAGGGGGTCTACTTAGCTCCTACAATGAGCAGTTCTTC
cdr3_aa: CASSEGGLLSSYNEQFF
v_call: TRBV2
cdr3_length: 17
j_call: TRBJ2-1
clone_size: NA
d_call: NA

cdr3_nt: TGTGCCAGCAGCTTAGGACAGCCACCCTACGAGCAGTACTTC
cdr3_aa: CASSLGQPPYEQYF
v_call: TRBV7-9
cdr3_length: 14
j_call: TRBJ2-7
clone_size: NA
d_call: NA

cdr3_nt: TGTGCCAGCAGTTACGCACCGAAAAATTCACCCCTCCACTTT
cdr3_aa: CASSYAPKNSPLHF
v_call: TRBV6-2/TRBV6-3
cdr3_length: 14
j_call: TRBJ1-6
clone_size: NA
d_call: NA

cdr3_nt: TGTGCCAGCAGCTTGGGAGGGAGTAATGAGCAGTTCTTC
cdr3_aa: CASSLGGSNEQFF
v_call: TRBV5-5
cdr3_length: 13
j_call: TRBJ2-1
clone_size: NA
d_call: NA

cdr3_nt: TGTGCCAGCGCGGGGGTTACAGATACGCAGTATTTT
cdr3_aa: CASAGVTDTQYF
v_call: TRBV28
cdr3_length: 12
j_call: TRBJ2-3
clone_size: NA
d_call: TRBD2

cdr3_nt: TGTGCCAGCAGCTTTGCAGGGGAAACAGATACGCAGTATTTT
cdr3_aa: CASSFAGETDTQYF
v_call: TRBV5-4
cdr3_length: 14
j_call: TRBJ2-3
clone_size: NA
d_call: NA

cdr3_nt: TGTGCCAGCAGCCTCTCAGGGACTAGCGGGGGCACAGATACGCAGTATTTT
cdr3_aa: CASSLSGTSGGTDTQYF
v_call: TRBV4-2
cdr3_length: 17
j_call: TRBJ2-3
clone_size: NA
d_call: TRBD2

cdr3_nt: TGTGCCAGCAGCCAGGTCGCCGGAACTAGCGGGTCCTCCTACAATGAGCAGTTCTTC
cdr3_aa: CASSQVAGTSGSSYNEQFF
v_call: TRBV4-2
cdr3_length: 19
j_call: TRBJ2-1
clone_size: NA
d_call: TRBD2

cdr3_nt: TGTGCCAGTGCCGCGGCGGTCAGGGGAGGGGAGCTGTTTTTT
cdr3_aa: CASAAAVRGGELFF
v_call: TRBV19
cdr3_length: 14
j_call: TRBJ2-2
clone_size: once
d_call: NA

cdr3_nt: TGTGCCAGCAGCTTGATGGGACTGACGACCGGGGAGCTGTTTTTT
cdr3_aa: CASSLMGLTTGELFF
v_call: TRBV7-9
cdr3_length: 15
j_call: TRBJ2-2
clone_size: NA
d_call: NA

cdr3_nt: TGCGCCAGCAGCAACACAGGGGTAGGGAACACTGAAGCTTTCTTT
cdr3_aa: CASSNTGVGNTEAFF
v_call: TRBV5-1
cdr3_length: 15
j_call: TRBJ1-1
clone_size: NA
d_call: TRBD1

cdr3_nt: TGTGCCAGCAGCCAAGACCGGTATCAGCCCCAGCATTTT
cdr3_aa: CASSQDRYQPQHF
v_call: TRBV3-1/TRBV3-2
cdr3_length: 13
j_call: TRBJ1-5
clone_size: NA
d_call: NA

cdr3_nt: TGTGCCACCAGTGGTATTGGGCTTGGTGAGCAGTTCTTC
cdr3_aa: CATSGIGLGEQFF
v_call: TRBV24-1
cdr3_length: 13
j_call: TRBJ2-1
clone_size: once
d_call: NA

cdr3_nt: TGTGCCAGTAGTGGAATAGGGACCGGGCATCACCAGCCCCAGCATTTT
cdr3_aa: CASSGIGTGHHQPQHF
v_call: TRBV19
cdr3_length: 16
j_call: TRBJ1-5
clone_size: NA
d_call: NA

cdr3_nt: TGTGCCAGCAGCAGCGTTACCCCCGGGGGCACCGGGGAGCTGTTTTTT
cdr3_aa: CASSSVTPGGTGELFF
v_call: TRBV6-6
cdr3_length: 16
j_call: TRBJ2-2
clone_size: once
d_call: NA